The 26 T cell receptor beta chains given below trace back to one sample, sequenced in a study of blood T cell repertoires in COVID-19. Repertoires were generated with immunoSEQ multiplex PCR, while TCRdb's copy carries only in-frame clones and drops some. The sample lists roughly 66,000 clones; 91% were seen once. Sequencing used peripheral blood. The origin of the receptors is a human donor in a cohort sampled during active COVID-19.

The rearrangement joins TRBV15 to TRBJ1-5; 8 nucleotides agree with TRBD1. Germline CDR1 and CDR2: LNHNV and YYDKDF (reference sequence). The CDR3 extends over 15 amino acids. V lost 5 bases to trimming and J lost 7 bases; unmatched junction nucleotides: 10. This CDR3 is CATSDSDRGWQPQHF. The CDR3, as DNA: TGTGCCACCAGCGACTCCGACAGGGGCTGGCAGCCCCAGCATTTT.

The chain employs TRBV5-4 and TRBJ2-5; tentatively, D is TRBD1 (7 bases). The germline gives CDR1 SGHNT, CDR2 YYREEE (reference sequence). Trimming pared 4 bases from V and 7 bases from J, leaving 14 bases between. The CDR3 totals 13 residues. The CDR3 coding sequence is TGTGCCAGCAGCCCAGGGGGGTCGGGGACCCAGTACTTC. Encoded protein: CASSPGGSGTQYF.

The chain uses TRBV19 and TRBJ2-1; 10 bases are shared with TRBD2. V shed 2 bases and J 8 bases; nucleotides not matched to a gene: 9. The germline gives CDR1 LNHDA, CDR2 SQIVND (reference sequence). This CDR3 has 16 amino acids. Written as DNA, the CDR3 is TGTGCCAGTAGTATACAGCCAGCTAGCGGGAGCGATGAGCAGTTCTTC. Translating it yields CASSIQPASGSDEQFF.

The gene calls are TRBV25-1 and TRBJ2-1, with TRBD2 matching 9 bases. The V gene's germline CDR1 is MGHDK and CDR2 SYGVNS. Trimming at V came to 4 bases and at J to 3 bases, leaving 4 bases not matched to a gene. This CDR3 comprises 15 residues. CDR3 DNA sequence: TGTGCCAGCAGTGTCTTAGCGGGAGTCTACAATGAGCAGTTCTTC. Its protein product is CASSVLAGVYNEQFF.

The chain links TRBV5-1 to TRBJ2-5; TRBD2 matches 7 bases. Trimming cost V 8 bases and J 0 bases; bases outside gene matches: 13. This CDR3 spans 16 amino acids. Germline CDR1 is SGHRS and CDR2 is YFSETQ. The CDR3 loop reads CASSHERGPYQETQYF. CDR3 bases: TGCGCCAGTAGCCACGAGCGGGGCCCGTACCAAGAGACCCAGTACTTC.

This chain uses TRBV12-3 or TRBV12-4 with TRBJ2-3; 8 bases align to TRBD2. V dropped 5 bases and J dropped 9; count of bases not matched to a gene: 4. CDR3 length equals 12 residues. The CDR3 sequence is CASSRAGGTQYF. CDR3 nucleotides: TGTGCCAGCAGTCGGGCGGGGGGCACGCAGTATTTT.

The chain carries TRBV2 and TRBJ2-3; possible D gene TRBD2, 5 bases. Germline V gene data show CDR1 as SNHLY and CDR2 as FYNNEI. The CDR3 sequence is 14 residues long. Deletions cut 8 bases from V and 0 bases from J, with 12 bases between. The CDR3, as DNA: TGTGCCAGCTATGGCAGCGGAAGCACAGATACGCAGTATTTT. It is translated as CASYGSGSTDTQYF.

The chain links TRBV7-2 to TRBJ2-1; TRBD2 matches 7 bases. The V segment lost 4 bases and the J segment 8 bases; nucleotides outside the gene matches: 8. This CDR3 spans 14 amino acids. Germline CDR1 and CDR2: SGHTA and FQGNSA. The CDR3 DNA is TGTGCCAGCAGCTCCGAGGCTAGCGGCCATGAGCAGTTCTTC. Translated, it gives CASSSEASGHEQFF.

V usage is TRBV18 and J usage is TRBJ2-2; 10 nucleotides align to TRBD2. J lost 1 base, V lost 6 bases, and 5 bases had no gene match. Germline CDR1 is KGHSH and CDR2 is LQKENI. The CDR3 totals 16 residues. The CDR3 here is CASSLSGGMNTGELFF. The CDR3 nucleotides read TGTGCCAGCTCGCTTAGCGGGGGGATGAACACCGGGGAGCTGTTTTTT.

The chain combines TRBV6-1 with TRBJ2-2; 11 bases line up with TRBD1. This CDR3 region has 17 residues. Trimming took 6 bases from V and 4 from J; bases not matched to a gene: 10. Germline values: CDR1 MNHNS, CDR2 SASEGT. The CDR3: CASREKPGQGGTGELFF. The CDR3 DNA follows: TGTGCCAGCAGGGAAAAACCGGGACAGGGGGGCACCGGGGAGCTGTTTTTT.

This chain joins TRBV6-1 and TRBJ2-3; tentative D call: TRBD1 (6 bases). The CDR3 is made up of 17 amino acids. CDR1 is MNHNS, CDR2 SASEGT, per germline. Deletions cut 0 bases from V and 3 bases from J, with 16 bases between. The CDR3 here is CASSEAKRNRATDTQYF. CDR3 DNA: TGTGCCAGCAGTGAAGCAAAAAGGAACAGGGCAACAGATACGCAGTATTTT.

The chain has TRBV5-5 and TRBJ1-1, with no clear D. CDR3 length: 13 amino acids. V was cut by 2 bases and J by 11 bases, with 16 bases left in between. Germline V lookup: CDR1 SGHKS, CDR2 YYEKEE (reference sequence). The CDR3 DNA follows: TGTGCCAGCAGCTTAAATTATATCGGTTTTGCTTTCTTT. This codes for CASSLNYIGFAFF.

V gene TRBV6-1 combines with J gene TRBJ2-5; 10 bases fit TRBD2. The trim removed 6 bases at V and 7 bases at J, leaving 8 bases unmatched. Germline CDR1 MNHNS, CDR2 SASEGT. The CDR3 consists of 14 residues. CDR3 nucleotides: TGTGCCAGCAGGAGACTAGCGGGTACCGGGACCCAGTACTTC. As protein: CASRRLAGTGTQYF.

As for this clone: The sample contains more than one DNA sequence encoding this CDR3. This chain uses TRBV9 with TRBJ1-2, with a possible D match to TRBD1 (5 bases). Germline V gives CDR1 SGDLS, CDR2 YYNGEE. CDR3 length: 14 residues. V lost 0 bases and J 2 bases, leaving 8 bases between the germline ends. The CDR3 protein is CASSVGGRNYGYTF. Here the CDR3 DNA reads TGTGCCAGCAGCGTAGGGGGCAGGAACTATGGCTACACCTTC. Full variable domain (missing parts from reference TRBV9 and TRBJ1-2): DSGVTQTPKHLITATGQRVTLRCSPRSGDLSVYWYQQSLDQGLQFLIQYYNGEERAKGNILERFSAQQFPDLHSELNLSSLELGDSALYFCASSVGGRNYGYTFGSGTRLTVV.

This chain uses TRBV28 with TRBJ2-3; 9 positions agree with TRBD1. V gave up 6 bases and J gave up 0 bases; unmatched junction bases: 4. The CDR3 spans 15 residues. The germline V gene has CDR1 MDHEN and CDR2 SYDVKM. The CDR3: CASSPGQGSTDTQYF. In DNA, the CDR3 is TGTGCCAGCAGCCCGGGACAGGGTAGCACAGATACGCAGTATTTT.

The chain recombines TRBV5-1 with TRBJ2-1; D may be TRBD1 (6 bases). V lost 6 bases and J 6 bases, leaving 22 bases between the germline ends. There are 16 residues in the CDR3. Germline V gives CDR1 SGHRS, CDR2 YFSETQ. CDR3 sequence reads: CASTPRTGSEANEQFF. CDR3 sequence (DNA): TGCGCCAGCACCCCGAGAACAGGGTCAGAAGCCAATGAGCAGTTCTTC.

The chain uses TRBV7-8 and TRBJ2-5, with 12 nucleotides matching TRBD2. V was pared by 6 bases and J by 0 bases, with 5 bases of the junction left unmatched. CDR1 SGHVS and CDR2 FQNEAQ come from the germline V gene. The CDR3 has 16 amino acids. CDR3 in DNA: TGTGCCAGCAGGCAACCTAGCGGGGGGGACCAAGAGACCCAGTACTTC. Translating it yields CASRQPSGGDQETQYF.

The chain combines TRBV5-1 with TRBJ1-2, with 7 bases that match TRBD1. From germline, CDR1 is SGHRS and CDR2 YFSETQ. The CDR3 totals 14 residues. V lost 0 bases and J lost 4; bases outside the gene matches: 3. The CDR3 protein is CASSLGGGTYGYTF. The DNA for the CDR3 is TGCGCCAGCAGCTTGGGAGGGGGCACCTATGGCTACACCTTC.

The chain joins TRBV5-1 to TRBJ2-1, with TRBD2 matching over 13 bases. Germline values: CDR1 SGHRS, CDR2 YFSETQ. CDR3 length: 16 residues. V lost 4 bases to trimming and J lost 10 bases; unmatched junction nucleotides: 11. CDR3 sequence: CASSPSTSGGRREQFF. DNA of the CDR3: TGCGCCAGCAGCCCCTCGACTAGCGGGGGGCGGAGGGAGCAGTTCTTC.

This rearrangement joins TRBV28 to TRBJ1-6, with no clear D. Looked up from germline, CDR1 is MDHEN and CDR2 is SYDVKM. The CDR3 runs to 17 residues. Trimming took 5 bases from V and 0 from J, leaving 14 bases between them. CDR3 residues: CASSPYGRFSYNSPLHF. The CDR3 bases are TGTGCCAGCAGTCCTTATGGTCGGTTCTCCTATAATTCACCCCTCCACTTT.

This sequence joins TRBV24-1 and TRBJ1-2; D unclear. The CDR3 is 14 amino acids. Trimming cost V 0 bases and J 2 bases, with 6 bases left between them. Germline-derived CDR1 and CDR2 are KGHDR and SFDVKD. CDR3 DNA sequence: TGTGCCACCAGTGATTTGACGCGCAACTATGGCTACACCTTC. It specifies CATSDLTRNYGYTF.

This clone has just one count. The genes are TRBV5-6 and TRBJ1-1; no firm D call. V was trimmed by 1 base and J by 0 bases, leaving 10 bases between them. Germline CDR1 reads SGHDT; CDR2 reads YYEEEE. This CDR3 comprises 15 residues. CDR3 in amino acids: CASSLFQAVNTEAFF. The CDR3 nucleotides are TGTGCCAGCAGCTTGTTTCAGGCCGTGAACACTGAAGCTTTCTTT.

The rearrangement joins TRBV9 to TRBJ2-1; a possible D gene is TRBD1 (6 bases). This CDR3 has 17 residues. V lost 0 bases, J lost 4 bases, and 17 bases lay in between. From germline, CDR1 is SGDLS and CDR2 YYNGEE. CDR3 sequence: CASSVASMGHNYNEQFF. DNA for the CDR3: TGTGCCAGCAGCGTAGCGTCTATGGGACACAATTACAATGAGCAGTTCTTC.

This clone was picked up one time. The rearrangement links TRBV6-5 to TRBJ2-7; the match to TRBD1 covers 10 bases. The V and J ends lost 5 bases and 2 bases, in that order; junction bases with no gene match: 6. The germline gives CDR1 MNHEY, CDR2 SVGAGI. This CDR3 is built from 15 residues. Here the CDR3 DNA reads TGTGCCAGCAGTACTCCGGGACAGGGGACCTACGAGCAGTACTTC. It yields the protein CASSTPGQGTYEQYF.

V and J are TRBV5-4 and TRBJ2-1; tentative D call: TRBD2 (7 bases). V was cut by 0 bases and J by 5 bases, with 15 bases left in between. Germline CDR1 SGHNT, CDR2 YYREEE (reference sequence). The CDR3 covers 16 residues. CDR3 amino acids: CASSLVGGGPDNEQFF. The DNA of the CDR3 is TGTGCCAGCAGCTTGGTAGGGGGAGGGCCAGACAATGAGCAGTTCTTC.

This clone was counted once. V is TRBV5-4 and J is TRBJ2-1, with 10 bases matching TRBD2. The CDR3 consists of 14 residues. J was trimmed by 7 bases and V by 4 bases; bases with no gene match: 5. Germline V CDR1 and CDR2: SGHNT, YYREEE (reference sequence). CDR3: CASSPGLAKNEQFF. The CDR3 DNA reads TGTGCCAGCAGCCCGGGACTAGCGAAGAATGAGCAGTTCTTC.